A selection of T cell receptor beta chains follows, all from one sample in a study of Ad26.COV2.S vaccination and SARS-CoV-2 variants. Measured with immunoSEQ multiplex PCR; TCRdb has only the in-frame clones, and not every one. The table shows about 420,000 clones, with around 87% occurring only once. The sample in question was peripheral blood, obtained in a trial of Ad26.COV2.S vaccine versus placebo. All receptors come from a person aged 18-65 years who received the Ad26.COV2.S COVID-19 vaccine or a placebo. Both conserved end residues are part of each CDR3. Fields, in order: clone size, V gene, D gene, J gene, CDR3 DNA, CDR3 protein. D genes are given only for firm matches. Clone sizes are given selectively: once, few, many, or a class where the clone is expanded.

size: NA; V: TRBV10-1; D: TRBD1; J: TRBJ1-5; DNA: TGCGCCAGCAGTGAGTACAGGGGGGGTCAGCCCCAGCATTTT; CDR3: CASSEYRGGQPQHF
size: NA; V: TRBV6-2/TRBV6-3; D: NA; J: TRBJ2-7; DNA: TGTGCCAGCAGTTACCCCGTGTTGCCGACAGGAGAGCAGTACTTC; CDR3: CASSYPVLPTGEQYF
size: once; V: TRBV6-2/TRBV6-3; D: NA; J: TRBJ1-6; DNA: TGTGCCAGCAGTCAGGACATTCGGCCCCTCCACTTT; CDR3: CASSQDIRPLHF
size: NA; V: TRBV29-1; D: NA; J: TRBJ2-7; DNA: TGCAGCGTTGTTCGTCCAGGGGCCATTACTAACGAGCAGTACTTC; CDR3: CSVVRPGAITNEQYF
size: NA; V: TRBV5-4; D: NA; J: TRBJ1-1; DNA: TGTGCCAGCAGCTACCGCGAGAACACTGAAGCTTTCTTT; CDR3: CASSYRENTEAFF
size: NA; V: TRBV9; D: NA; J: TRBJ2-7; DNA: TGTGCCAGCAGCGTAGATGACCGTCCCTACGAGCAGTACTTC; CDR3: CASSVDDRPYEQYF
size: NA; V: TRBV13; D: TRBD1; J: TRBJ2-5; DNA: TGTGCCAGCAGCTCGGGACAGGGTGCGCGGGAGACCCAGTACTTC; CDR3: CASSSGQGARETQYF
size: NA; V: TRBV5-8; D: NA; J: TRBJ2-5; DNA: TGTGCCAGCAGCGAGGGAATCAGGGAGACCCAGTACTTC; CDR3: CASSEGIRETQYF
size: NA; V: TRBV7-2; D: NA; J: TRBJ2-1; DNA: TGTGCCAGCAGCCTGGACCCCTACAATGAGCAGTTCTTC; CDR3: CASSLDPYNEQFF
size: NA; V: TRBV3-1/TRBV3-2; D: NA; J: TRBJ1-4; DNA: TGTGCCAGCGCATCCGCAACTAATGAAAAACTGTTTTTT; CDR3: CASASATNEKLFF
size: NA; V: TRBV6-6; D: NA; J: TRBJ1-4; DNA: TGTGCCAGCAGTACGATTAATGAAAAACTGTTTTTT; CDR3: CASSTINEKLFF
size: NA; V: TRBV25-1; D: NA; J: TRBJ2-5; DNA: TGTGCCAGCAGTGGTGTGTTCAGATTATTGGAGACCCAGTACTTC; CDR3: CASSGVFRLLETQYF
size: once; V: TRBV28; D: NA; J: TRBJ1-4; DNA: TGTGCCAGCAGGGCAGCGGGAAATGAAAAACTGTTTTTT; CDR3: CASRAAGNEKLFF
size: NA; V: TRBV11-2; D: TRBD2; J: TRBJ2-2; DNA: TGTGCCAGCAGGACTAGCGGGGGAGGCGGGGAGCTGTTTTTT; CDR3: CASRTSGGGGELFF
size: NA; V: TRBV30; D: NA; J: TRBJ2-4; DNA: TGTGCCTGGAGCGTCGTGCAAGACATTCAGTACTTC; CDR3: CAWSVVQDIQYF
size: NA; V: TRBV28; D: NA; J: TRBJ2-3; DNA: TGTGCCACCCTCCTTGAAAGAGGGGCGATCAGCACAGATACGCAGTATTTT; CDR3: CATLLERGAISTDTQYF
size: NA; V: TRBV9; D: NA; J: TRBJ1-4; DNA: TGTGCCAGCAGCGCATACGGGGGAGTTAATGAAAAACTGTTTTTT; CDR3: CASSAYGGVNEKLFF
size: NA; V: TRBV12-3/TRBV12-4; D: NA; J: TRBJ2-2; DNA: TGTGCCAGCCTAGTCGGGGAGCTGTTTTTT; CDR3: CASLVGELFF
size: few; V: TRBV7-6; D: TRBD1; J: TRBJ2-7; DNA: TGTGCCAGCAGCTCGATCCGGGACAGGGGTTACGAGCAGTACTTC; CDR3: CASSSIRDRGYEQYF
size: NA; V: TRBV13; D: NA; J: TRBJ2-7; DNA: TGTGCCAGCAGCTCCAGAAGGCGGGACGCCTCCTACGAGCAGTACTTC; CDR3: CASSSRRRDASYEQYF
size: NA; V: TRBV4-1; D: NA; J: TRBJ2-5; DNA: TGCGCCAGCAGCCAAAGTCCGGGACGAGGTTTGAGGGAGACCCAGTACTTC; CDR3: CASSQSPGRGLRETQYF
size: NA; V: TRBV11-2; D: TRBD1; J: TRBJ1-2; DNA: TGTGCCAGCAGCCGCCCGGGACAGAACTATGGCTACACCTTC; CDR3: CASSRPGQNYGYTF
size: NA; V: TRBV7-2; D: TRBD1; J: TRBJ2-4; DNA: TGTGCCAGCAGCTTAGGGGACAGGGGAGTAGCCAAAAACATTCAGTACTTC; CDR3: CASSLGDRGVAKNIQYF